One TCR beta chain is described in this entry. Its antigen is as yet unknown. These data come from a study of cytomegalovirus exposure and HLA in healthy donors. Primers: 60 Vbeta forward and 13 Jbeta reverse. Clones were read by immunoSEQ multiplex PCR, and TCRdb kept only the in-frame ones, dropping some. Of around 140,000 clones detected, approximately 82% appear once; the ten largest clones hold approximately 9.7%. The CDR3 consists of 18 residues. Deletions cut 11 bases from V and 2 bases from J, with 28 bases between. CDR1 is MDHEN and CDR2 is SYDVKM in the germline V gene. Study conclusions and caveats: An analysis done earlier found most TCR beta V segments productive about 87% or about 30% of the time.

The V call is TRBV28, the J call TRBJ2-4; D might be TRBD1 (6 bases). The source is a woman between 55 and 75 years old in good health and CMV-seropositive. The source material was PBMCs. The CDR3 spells CARMRGSGREITKNIQYF. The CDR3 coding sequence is TGTGCCCGGATGAGGGGGAGTGGAAGGGAAATAACCAAAAACATTCAGTACTTC.